This T cell receptor beta chain stems from a study of OX40 agonist ivuxolimab in advanced cancers. Study conclusions and caveats: On average, CD8+ T cells showed a greater number of expanded clones than CD4+. Blood T cells, both CD4+ and CD8+, expanded clonally by week 6 at 0.1 to 3.0 mg/kg. Several nonresponders also turned out to have low normalized T-cell clonal expansion.

Produced via immunoSEQ multiplex PCR; TCRdb's table is partial and in-frame only. In the table there are 15,000 to 20,000 clones, more than 85% of which are singletons. This clone showed up just once. Antigen specificity is unknown. This CDR3 region has 11 residues. Per the germline V gene, CDR1 is DFQATT and CDR2 is SNEGSKA (reference sequence). V gave up 5 bases and J gave up 6 bases, with 8 bases separating them. The sample consisted of CD4+ or CD8+ T cells sorted from blood, taken in a trial of the OX40 agonist ivuxolimab. The sequence derives from an adult with an advanced solid tumor such as melanoma, head and neck, liver or kidney cancer. The chain links TRBV20-1 to TRBJ2-4, with no clear D. CDR3 protein: CSAAKLNIQYF. Written as DNA, the CDR3 is TGCAGTGCTGCTAAACTAAACATTCAGTACTTC.